These T cell receptor beta chains were read from a single sample in a study of PD-1 blockade in mismatch repair-deficient tumors. The method was immunoSEQ multiplex PCR; TCRdb's version includes in-frame clones alone and lacks a portion of them. This sample has 35,000 to 40,000 clones, with around 79% found just once. The material was peripheral blood, obtained 4 weeks after starting pembrolizumab. All receptors derive from an adult with mismatch repair-deficient cancer. Both conserved end residues are part of each CDR3. A D gene is named only where the DNA matches it firmly. Rows give clone size only sometimes, using once, few, many, or a class for an expanded clone.

v_call,clone_size,d_call,j_call,cdr3_aa,cdr3_nt
TRBV29-1,.,TRBD1,TRBJ2-7,CSVYIQGTGQYF,TGCAGCGTCTATATACAGGGGACGGGGCAGTACTTC
TRBV11-1,.,.,TRBJ2-5,CASSLDAAGETQYF,TGTGCCAGCAGCTTAGATGCAGCGGGAGAGACCCAGTACTTC
TRBV30,.,.,TRBJ2-4,CAWSVLYGIQYF,TGTGCCTGGAGTGTACTGTATGGCATTCAGTACTTC
TRBV7-3,.,.,TRBJ2-1,CASSLRGRRDNEQFF,TGTGCCAGCAGCTTACGTGGTAGGAGAGACAATGAGCAGTTCTTC
TRBV11-2,.,.,TRBJ1-1,CASSFAWGNLNTEAFF,TGTGCCAGCAGCTTCGCCTGGGGAAATCTGAACACTGAAGCTTTCTTT
TRBV7-9,.,.,TRBJ2-1,CASGPKTGYYNEQFF,TGTGCCAGCGGACCCAAAACAGGATACTACAATGAGCAGTTCTTC
TRBV4-1,.,.,TRBJ2-1,CASRIATTSYNEQFF,TGCGCCAGCAGGATTGCAACAACGTCCTACAATGAGCAGTTCTTC
TRBV18,.,.,TRBJ1-2,CASSPAGRVVGYTF,TGTGCCAGCTCACCAGCGGGCAGGGTCGTTGGCTACACCTTC
TRBV5-6,.,TRBD1,TRBJ2-3,CASSLVGTASYF,TGTGCCAGCAGCTTGGTTGGGACAGCTTCATATTTT
TRBV7-9,medium-sized,.,TRBJ1-4,CASSLRGTDPGLYEKLFF,TGTGCCAGCAGCTTAAGGGGCACCGACCCGGGGTTATATGAAAAACTGTTTTTT
TRBV28,once,TRBD1,TRBJ2-1,CASTSGTGAYNEQFF,TGTGCCAGCACCTCCGGGACAGGGGCCTACAATGAGCAGTTCTTC
TRBV19,.,TRBD2,TRBJ2-1,CASSIDLPLAGWIHEQFF,TGTGCCAGTAGTATAGACCTACCCCTAGCGGGATGGATACATGAGCAGTTCTTC
TRBV29-1,once,.,TRBJ2-7,CSVDPTGVGGEQYF,TGCAGCGTTGACCCCACAGGGGTCGGGGGGGAGCAGTACTTC
TRBV30,.,.,TRBJ2-1,CAWSSINEQFF,TGTGCCTGGAGTTCTATCAATGAGCAGTTCTTC
TRBV11-3,.,.,TRBJ1-1,CASSPFEWYNAEAFF,TGTGCCAGCAGTCCCTTCGAATGGTATAACGCTGAAGCTTTCTTT
TRBV27,.,.,TRBJ2-1,CASSSQAGVNEQFF,TGTGCCAGCAGCTCGCAGGCAGGGGTCAATGAGCAGTTCTTC
TRBV6-4,.,TRBD2,TRBJ2-3,CASSDGTSGTDTQYF,TGTGCCAGCAGTGACGGGACTAGCGGGACAGATACGCAGTATTTT
TRBV27,.,TRBD2,TRBJ2-4,CASSSNLSGRGKNIQYF,TGTGCCAGCAGTTCGAATCTAAGCGGGAGAGGCAAAAACATTCAGTACTTC
TRBV6-1,.,.,TRBJ2-1,CASSELEGSSYNEQFF,TGTGCCAGCAGTGAATTAGAGGGCAGCTCCTACAATGAGCAGTTCTTC
TRBV16,.,.,TRBJ2-7,CASSQSGEYGYEQYF,TGTGCCAGCAGCCAATCTGGGGAATATGGATACGAGCAGTACTTC
TRBV25-1,.,.,TRBJ1-3,CASSEWGKSGNTIYF,TGTGCCAGCAGTGAATGGGGGAAGTCTGGAAACACCATATATTTT
TRBV11-1,few,TRBD2,TRBJ2-5,CASSPTSGETQYF,TGTGCCAGCAGCCCGACTAGCGGAGAGACCCAGTACTTC
TRBV5-1,.,.,TRBJ2-1,CASSLVPPNYEQFF,TGCGCCAGCAGCTTGGTACCCCCTAATTATGAGCAGTTCTTC
TRBV4-1,once,TRBD1,TRBJ2-2,CASSQPGGTGNTGELFF,TGCGCCAGCAGCCAACCAGGGGGGACAGGGAACACCGGGGAGCTGTTTTTT
TRBV27,.,TRBD1,TRBJ2-7,CASSSTGVEQYF,TGTGCCAGCAGTTCTACAGGGGTCGAGCAGTACTTC
TRBV4-1,.,.,TRBJ1-5,CASSQEGQPGHYSNQPQHF,TGCGCCAGCAGCCAAGAAGGACAGCCGGGGCATTATAGCAATCAGCCCCAGCATTTT
TRBV19,.,.,TRBJ1-3,CASSTNPGNTIYF,TGTGCCAGTAGTACGAATCCTGGAAACACCATATATTTT
TRBV5-6,.,.,TRBJ2-7,CASSPKDESEQYF,TGTGCCAGCAGCCCTAAGGACGAGTCCGAGCAGTACTTC
TRBV6-5,few,TRBD1,TRBJ2-2,CASSGTADGELFF,TGTGCCAGCAGCGGGACAGCAGACGGGGAGCTGTTTTTT
TRBV19,few,TRBD2,TRBJ2-7,CASKVPGGSNEQYF,TGTGCCAGTAAGGTCCCTGGCGGGAGCAACGAGCAGTACTTC
TRBV4-2,.,TRBD2,TRBJ2-1,CASSQDGFARAGGSYNEQFF,TGTGCCAGCAGCCAAGATGGGTTCGCGAGAGCGGGAGGCTCCTACAATGAGCAGTTCTTC
TRBV4-3,few,.,TRBJ1-3,CASSQTATGGNTIYF,TGCGCCAGCAGCCAAACGGCCACAGGGGGAAACACCATATATTTT
TRBV4-3,.,.,TRBJ2-7,CASSHRTGNEQYF,TGCGCCAGCAGCCATAGAACAGGGAACGAGCAGTACTTC
TRBV7-2,.,.,TRBJ1-2,CASHRSSYGYTF,TGTGCCAGCCACCGATCCAGTTATGGCTACACCTTC
TRBV30,.,TRBD1,TRBJ2-7,CAWSDRDSLVYEQYF,TGTGCCTGGAGTGACCGGGACAGTCTCGTCTACGAGCAGTACTTC
TRBV27,.,TRBD2,TRBJ2-1,CASSTGTSGRIYNEQFF,TGTGCCAGCAGCACCGGGACTAGCGGGAGGATATACAATGAGCAGTTCTTC
TRBV29-1,once,TRBD1,TRBJ2-3,CSVDPGQGADTQYF,TGCAGCGTTGACCCCGGACAGGGGGCAGATACGCAGTATTTT
TRBV6-5,.,TRBD1,TRBJ2-5,CASSPTGGRETQYF,TGTGCCAGCAGTCCAACAGGGGGCAGGGAGACCCAGTACTTC
TRBV9,.,.,TRBJ2-1,CASSVSPPGGWDNEQFF,TGTGCCAGCAGCGTCTCGCCACCCGGAGGTTGGGACAATGAGCAGTTCTTC
TRBV4-1,.,.,TRBJ2-7,CASSRRDPAYEQYF,TGCGCCAGCAGCCGACGGGACCCCGCCTACGAGCAGTACTTC
TRBV9,.,TRBD2,TRBJ2-1,CASSRGLAGSSYNEQFF,TGTGCCAGCAGCCGAGGACTAGCCGGAAGCTCCTACAATGAGCAGTTCTTC
TRBV19,.,TRBD2,TRBJ2-5,CATNGGAGETQYF,TGTGCCACCAACGGGGGGGCGGGAGAGACCCAGTACTTC
TRBV2,.,TRBD1,TRBJ1-5,CASRGTGVNQPQHF,TGTGCCAGCAGAGGGACAGGGGTTAATCAGCCCCAGCATTTT
TRBV11-2,.,TRBD2,TRBJ2-2,CASSLSSGSRTGELFF,TGTGCCAGCAGCTTGAGTAGCGGGAGTCGCACCGGGGAGCTGTTTTTT
TRBV7-2,.,.,TRBJ1-2,CASSPGVGYTF,TGTGCCAGCAGCCCCGGGGTTGGCTACACCTTC
TRBV5-1,.,TRBD2,TRBJ2-1,CASSLAGTRSGFDNEQFF,TGCGCCAGCAGCTTGGCCGGGACTAGAAGCGGCTTTGACAATGAGCAGTTCTTC
TRBV30,once,TRBD1,TRBJ2-6,CAWDRGGSGANVLTF,TGTGCCTGGGACAGGGGAGGCTCTGGGGCCAACGTCCTGACTTTC
TRBV2,.,TRBD2,TRBJ2-1,CASSEMASGRVYNEQFF,TGTGCCAGCAGTGAAATGGCTAGCGGGAGAGTTTACAATGAGCAGTTCTTC
TRBV6-5,.,.,TRBJ2-3,CASSRGRRTDTQYF,TGTGCCAGCAGTCGAGGGAGGAGGACAGATACGCAGTATTTT
TRBV19,.,TRBD1,TRBJ1-5,CASSRTTGGPNSNQPQHF,TGTGCCAGTAGTAGAACCACAGGGGGCCCGAATAGCAATCAGCCCCAGCATTTT
TRBV27,.,.,TRBJ1-5,CASSLVITQPQHF,TGTGCCAGCAGTTTAGTCATAACTCAGCCCCAGCATTTT
TRBV19,.,TRBD1,TRBJ1-1,CASSKQGLNTEAFF,TGTGCCAGTAGTAAACAGGGGTTGAACACTGAAGCTTTCTTT
TRBV6-5,.,.,TRBJ1-2,CASSYGGAYTF,TGTGCCAGCAGTTACGGCGGGGCCTACACCTTC
TRBV11-2,.,.,TRBJ1-4,CASSLVPDEKLFF,TGTGCCAGCAGCTTAGTGCCAGACGAAAAACTGTTTTTT